The 26 T cell receptor beta chains reported below all come from one sample, sequenced in a study of patients and donors after allogeneic stem cell transplantation. TCRdb called the RT-PCR reads again in MiXCR, with one record for every CDR3 protein. The data hold roughly 960,000 distinct CDR3 sequences, with more than 15% observed a single time. Sequences were obtained from blood, either unsorted or a sorted T cell fraction (not recorded which). These receptors all stem from a human donor who was either an allogeneic HSCT recipient or a stem cell or donor lymphocyte infusion donor (not recorded which). It is not recorded whose cells these are; they may come from a transplant donor.

The CDR3 nucleotides are TGCGCCAGCAGCTTGGGGGGGGCAGATTGGAACTCACCCCTCCACTTT. Translating it yields CASSLGGADWNSPLHF. The V call is TRBV5-1, the J call TRBJ1-6; a weak D match, TRBD1 (6 bases). Germline-derived CDR1 and CDR2 are SGHRS and YFSETQ. Trimming removed 0 bases from V and 10 bases from J, with 17 bases in between. The CDR3 is made up of 16 amino acids.

This clonotype was detected a few times. The J gene is TRBJ2-1, the V gene TRBV12-3 or TRBV12-4; TRBD2 might be the D (6 bases). V was shortened by 7 bases and J by 0 bases, with 13 bases between the two germline ends. The CDR3 extends over 15 amino acids. The CDR3: CASKTGTRSYNEQFF. The CDR3 DNA reads TGTGCCAGCAAAACCGGGACTCGCTCCTACAATGAGCAGTTCTTC.

This clonotype was recorded at least ten times. The chain employs TRBV4-2 and TRBJ2-1; D remains unclear. The germline V gene has CDR1 LGHNA and CDR2 YNFKEQ. The CDR3 has 16 residues. Deletions cut 0 bases from V and 4 bases from J, with 13 bases between. CDR3 DNA: TGTGCCAGCAGCCAAGAACGCCCGGACCCGTACAATGAGCAGTTCTTC. Amino acids: CASSQERPDPYNEQFF.

Only a few counts were recorded for this clonotype. The chain links TRBV11-2 to TRBJ2-7; D may match TRBD1 or TRBD2 (5 bases each). The CDR3 has 14 amino acids. V gave up 3 bases and J gave up 0 bases, with 9 bases separating them. The germline V gene has CDR1 SGHAT and CDR2 FQNNGV. The CDR3 DNA follows: TGTGCCAGCAGCTTTATCGGGGCCTCCTACGAGCAGTACTTC. Its protein is CASSFIGASYEQYF.

The rearrangement joins TRBV12-3 or TRBV12-4 to TRBJ1-4; D is ambiguous. The CDR3 loop spans 15 amino acids. Deletions cut 2 bases from V and 0 bases from J, with 7 bases between. The CDR3, as DNA: TGTGCCAGCAGTTTACGAGTCGCAACTAATGAAAAACTGTTTTTT. It translates to CASSLRVATNEKLFF.

V is TRBV5-1 and J is TRBJ1-5; D not certain. The CDR3 has 15 amino acids. Per germline, CDR1 SGHRS and CDR2 YFSETQ. V was pared by 0 bases and J by 3 bases, with 10 bases between. The DNA for the CDR3 is TGCGCCAGCAGCTTGGACGGAGAAGACAATCAGCCCCAGCATTTT. Residues: CASSLDGEDNQPQHF.

The rearrangement links TRBV6-1 to TRBJ2-1; a weak D match, TRBD2 (5 bases). The CDR3 runs 11 residues. V was pared by 9 bases and J by 7 bases, with 10 bases between. Germline lookup yields CDR1 MNHNS and CDR2 SASEGT. The CDR3 loop is CASKLANEQFF. In DNA, the CDR3 is TGTGCCAGTAAGCTAGCAAATGAGCAGTTCTTC.

The V call is TRBV30, the J call TRBJ2-5; D gene ambiguous. The CDR3 has 11 amino acids. V dropped 6 bases and J dropped 1 base, with 6 bases sitting between them. From germline, CDR1 is GTSNPN and CDR2 SVGIG (reference sequence). The DNA for the CDR3 is TGTGCCTGCATACCCCAAGAGACCCAGTACTTC. Protein product: CACIPQETQYF.

This chain's CDR3 is CASSRQGTLDNEQFF. The DNA for the CDR3 is TGTGCCAGCAGCCGACAGGGGACTCTAGACAATGAGCAGTTCTTC. The chain has TRBV6-1 and TRBJ2-1; 8 bases match TRBD1. The V and J ends lost 6 bases and 5 bases, in that order; junction bases with no gene match: 9. Germline CDR1 reads MNHNS; CDR2 reads SASEGT. The CDR3 covers 15 residues.

This clonotype was seen just once. V usage is TRBV12-3 or TRBV12-4 and J usage is TRBJ1-3; D not certain. Trimming pared 3 bases from V and 4 bases from J, leaving 10 bases between. This CDR3 comprises 14 residues. In DNA form, the CDR3 reads TGTGCCAGCAGTTTTGCCCCAGGAGGAAACACCATATATTTT. Translation gives CASSFAPGGNTIYF.

This clonotype occurred a few times. The chain uses TRBV2 and TRBJ1-1; perhaps TRBD1 as D (5 bases). CDR1 and CDR2 (germline): SNHLY, FYNNEI. This CDR3 region has 15 residues. V lost 6 bases and J 0 bases, leaving 14 bases between the germline ends. CDR3 sequence: CASSMLGRVNTEAFF. The CDR3 DNA sequence: TGTGCCAGCAGCATGTTGGGACGGGTGAACACTGAAGCTTTCTTT.

V is TRBV7-8 and J is TRBJ1-4; D ambiguous. Trimming shortened V by 1 base and J by 0 bases, and 9 bases separated the two germline ends. The CDR3 consists of 16 residues. From germline, CDR1 is SGHVS and CDR2 FQNEAQ. As DNA, the CDR3 is TGTGCCAGCAGCTTAGGGGCGAAACCAACTAATGAAAAACTGTTTTTT. Its translation is CASSLGAKPTNEKLFF.

The rearrangement links TRBV12-3 or TRBV12-4 to TRBJ2-7; 10 nucleotides line up with TRBD1. V trimming: 4 bases; J trimming: 5 bases; junction bases outside the gene matches: 11. The CDR3 length is 16 residues. The CDR3 sequence is CASSYRGGTGVHEQYF. The DNA for the CDR3 is TGTGCCAGCAGTTACCGAGGGGGGACAGGGGTACACGAGCAGTACTTC.

This clonotype was observed a few times. The V call is TRBV6-4, the J call TRBJ2-3; 7 nucleotides align to TRBD1. Germline CDR1 reads MRHNA; CDR2 reads SNTAGT. V lost 0 bases to trimming and J lost 7 bases; unmatched junction nucleotides: 7. The CDR3 has 15 residues. The CDR3 DNA follows: TGTGCCAGCAGTGACTCGAGAACAGGGGCAAATACGCAGTATTTT. This translates into CASSDSRTGANTQYF.

This clonotype was counted a few times. This rearrangement joins TRBV7-9 to TRBJ1-1; the D gene is possibly TRBD1 (5 bases). Germline V gene sequence: CDR1 SEHNR, CDR2 FQNEAQ (reference sequence). The germline V and J ends were trimmed by 3 bases and 1 base, with 18 bases remaining between them. The length of the CDR3 is 17 residues. The CDR3, as DNA: TGTGCCAGCAGCTTTATCCTTGTCTGGACACCGAACACTGAAGCTTTCTTT. Its translation is CASSFILVWTPNTEAFF. Full variable domain (rest looked up from reference TRBV7-9 and TRBJ1-1): DTGVSQNPRHKITKRGQNVTFRCDPISEHNRLYWYRQTLGQGPEFLTYFQNEAQLEKSRLLSDRFSAERPKGSFSTLEIQRTEQGDSAMYLCASSFILVWTPNTEAFFGQGTRLTVV.

The rearrangement uses TRBV5-1 and TRBJ2-5; possible D gene TRBD1, 6 bases. V lost 4 bases and J 5 bases, leaving 9 bases between the germline ends. Per germline, CDR1 SGHRS and CDR2 YFSETQ. This CDR3 spans 12 amino acids. CDR3 coding DNA: TGCGCCAGCAGCACCCAGGGGGAGACCCAGTACTTC. It specifies CASSTQGETQYF.

This clonotype was seen more than once but under ten times. The chain links TRBV9 to TRBJ1-1, with D perhaps TRBD1 (5 bases). V lost 3 bases and J lost 2, with 11 bases in between. Germline V gene data show CDR1 as SGDLS and CDR2 as YYNGEE. This CDR3 region has 14 residues. The CDR3 spells CASSGDSYNTEAFF. The CDR3, as DNA: TGTGCCAGCAGCGGTGACAGCTACAACACTGAAGCTTTCTTT.

The table lists this clonotype with a few counts. This rearrangement joins TRBV15 to TRBJ2-2; TRBD2 is a possible D gene (5 bases). V lost 8 bases to trimming and J lost 1 base, with 11 bases between them. The CDR3 extends over 14 amino acids. Germline CDR1 is LNHNV and CDR2 is YYDKDF (reference sequence). The CDR3 here is CATEERENTGELFF. CDR3 nucleotide sequence: TGTGCCACCGAGGAACGGGAGAACACCGGGGAGCTGTTTTTT.

J is TRBJ2-7 and V is TRBV20-1; perhaps TRBD1 as D (5 bases). From germline, CDR1 is DFQATT and CDR2 SNEGSKA (reference sequence). This CDR3 spans 11 amino acids. The ends were cut back, 6 bases at V and 4 bases at J, with 10 bases in the middle. CDR3 in DNA: TGCAGTGCCTCAGGACAATACGAGCAGTACTTC. It encodes CSASGQYEQYF.

This clonotype has a handful of counts. This chain connects TRBV11-1 to TRBJ1-1, with 11 bases identical to TRBD1. Germline-derived CDR1 and CDR2 are SGHAT and FQDESV (reference sequence). V was clipped by 1 base and J by 1 base; unmatched bases: 8. There are 18 residues in the CDR3. The CDR3 here is CASSLVGQGAIWNTEAFF. The CDR3 nucleotides read TGTGCCAGCAGCTTAGTCGGACAGGGGGCCATTTGGAACACTGAAGCTTTCTTT.

The J gene is TRBJ2-3, the V gene TRBV12-3 or TRBV12-4, with TRBD2 matching 11 bases. This CDR3 comprises 17 residues. V gave up 5 bases and J gave up 6 bases; unmatched junction bases: 13. The CDR3 is CASSPPASGGPGDTQYF. As DNA, the CDR3 is TGTGCCAGCAGTCCCCCGGCTAGCGGGGGGCCAGGGGATACGCAGTATTTT.

This clonotype turned up a few times. The gene calls are TRBV6-1 and TRBJ1-1; D gene ambiguous. This CDR3 has 13 residues. The germline gives CDR1 MNHNS, CDR2 SASEGT. Trimming took off 5 bases at V and 0 bases at J, with 7 bases between the two ends. The CDR3 DNA follows: TGTGCCAGCAGTAAGCGCCTGAACACTGAAGCTTTCTTT. Protein sequence: CASSKRLNTEAFF.

This clonotype was seen a handful of times. The chain couples TRBV16 to TRBJ1-3; D remains ambiguous. Trimming stripped 4 bases from V and 7 bases from J, with 5 bases between. The CDR3 runs to 11 residues. Germline CDR1 reads KGHSY; CDR2 reads FQNENV. The CDR3 nucleotides read TGTGCCAGCAGCCCCAAGAACACCATATATTTT. Its protein is CASSPKNTIYF.

This clonotype was found many times. The chain uses TRBV29-1 and TRBJ1-1, with D possibly matching TRBD1 (5 bases). The CDR3 consists of 12 residues. Germline V gene lookup returns CDR1 SQVTM and CDR2 ANQGSEA. The V and J ends lost 3 bases and 4 bases respectively, with 9 bases between them. CDR3 bases: TGCAGCGTTGAGAGAGGGACCACTGAAGCTTTCTTT. This codes for CSVERGTTEAFF. The full variable domain, in which reference TRBV29-1 and TRBJ1-1 provide the parts outside the CDR3, is SAVISQKPSRDICQRGTSLTIQCQVDSQVTMMFWYRQQPGQSLTLIATANQGSEATYESGFVIDKFPISRPNLTFSTLTVSNMSPEDSSIYLCSVERGTTEAFFGQGTRLTVV.

This chain connects TRBV4-3 to TRBJ2-1, with 8 bases lining up with TRBD2. Trimming at V came to 4 bases and at J to 5 bases, leaving 4 bases not matched to a gene. Germline-derived CDR1 and CDR2 are LGHNA and YSLEER. The length of the CDR3 is 14 residues. CDR3 loop: CASSRRGDHNEQFF. As DNA, the CDR3 is TGCGCCAGCAGCCGGCGGGGGGACCACAATGAGCAGTTCTTC.

This clonotype has only a few counts. The gene calls are TRBV4-1 and TRBJ1-3; D is unclear. Germline lookup yields CDR1 MGHRA and CDR2 YSYEKL. The CDR3 runs to 16 residues. Trimming pared 1 base from V and 4 bases from J, leaving 14 bases between. CDR3 amino acids: CASSQGSLRSGNTIYF. The DNA for the CDR3 is TGCGCCAGCAGCCAAGGGTCCTTACGCTCCGGAAACACCATATATTTT.